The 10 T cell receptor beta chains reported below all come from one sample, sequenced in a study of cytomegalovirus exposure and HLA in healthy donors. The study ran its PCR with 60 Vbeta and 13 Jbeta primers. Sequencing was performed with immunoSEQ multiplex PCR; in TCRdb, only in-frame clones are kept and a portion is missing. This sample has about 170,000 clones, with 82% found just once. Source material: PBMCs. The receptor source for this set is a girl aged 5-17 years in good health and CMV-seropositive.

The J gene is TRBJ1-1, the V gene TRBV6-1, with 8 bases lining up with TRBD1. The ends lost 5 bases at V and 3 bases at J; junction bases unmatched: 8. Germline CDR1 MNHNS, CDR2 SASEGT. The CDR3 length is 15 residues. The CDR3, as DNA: TGTGCCAGCAGTCCCCGGACAGGGTGGGACACTGAAGCTTTCTTT. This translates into CASSPRTGWDTEAFF.

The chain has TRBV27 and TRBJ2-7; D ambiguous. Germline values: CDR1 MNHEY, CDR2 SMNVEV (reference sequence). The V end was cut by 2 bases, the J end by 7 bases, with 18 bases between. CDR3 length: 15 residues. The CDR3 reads CASSLVLFTEREQYF. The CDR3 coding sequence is TGTGCCAGCAGTTTAGTACTCTTTACGGAGAGAGAGCAGTACTTC.

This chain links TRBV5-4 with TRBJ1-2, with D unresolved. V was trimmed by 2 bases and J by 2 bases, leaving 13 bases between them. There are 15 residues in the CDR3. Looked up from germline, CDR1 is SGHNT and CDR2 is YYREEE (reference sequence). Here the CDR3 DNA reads TGTGCCAGCAGCTTATTAGAGGCCCAAAACTATGGCTACACCTTC. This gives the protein CASSLLEAQNYGYTF.

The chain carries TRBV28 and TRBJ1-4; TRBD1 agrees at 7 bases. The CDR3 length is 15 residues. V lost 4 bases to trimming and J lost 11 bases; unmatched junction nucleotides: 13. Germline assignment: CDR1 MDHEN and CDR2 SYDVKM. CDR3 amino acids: CASSSTGTAKNKLFF. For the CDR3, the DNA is TGTGCCAGCAGTTCAACCGGGACAGCAAAGAATAAACTGTTTTTT.

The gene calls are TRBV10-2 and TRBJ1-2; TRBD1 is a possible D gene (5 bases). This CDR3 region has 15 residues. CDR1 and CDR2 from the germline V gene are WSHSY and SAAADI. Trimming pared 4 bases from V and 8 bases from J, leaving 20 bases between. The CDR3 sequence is CASSGSTGGIGGYTF. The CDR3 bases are TGCGCCAGCAGTGGTTCTACCGGGGGGATAGGGGGCTACACCTTC.

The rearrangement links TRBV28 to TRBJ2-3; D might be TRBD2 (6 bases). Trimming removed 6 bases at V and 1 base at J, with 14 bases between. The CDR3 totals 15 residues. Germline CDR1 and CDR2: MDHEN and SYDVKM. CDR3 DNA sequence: TGTGCCAGCAGCTCGGGTTCTAGCGGCACAGATACGCAGTATTTT. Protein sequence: CASSSGSSGTDTQYF.

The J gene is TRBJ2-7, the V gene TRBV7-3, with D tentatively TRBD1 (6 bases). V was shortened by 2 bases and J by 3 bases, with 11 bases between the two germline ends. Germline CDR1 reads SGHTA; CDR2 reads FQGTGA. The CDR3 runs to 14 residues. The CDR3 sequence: CASSLHRDGYEQYF. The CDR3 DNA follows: TGTGCCAGCAGCTTACACAGGGACGGCTACGAGCAGTACTTC.

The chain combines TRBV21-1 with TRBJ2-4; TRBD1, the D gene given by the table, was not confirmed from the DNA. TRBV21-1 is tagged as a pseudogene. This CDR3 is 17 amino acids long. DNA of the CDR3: TGTGCCAGCAGCAAAGGAAAAGGGACAGACAGAAAAAACATTCAGTACTTC. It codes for CASSKGKGTDRKNIQYF.

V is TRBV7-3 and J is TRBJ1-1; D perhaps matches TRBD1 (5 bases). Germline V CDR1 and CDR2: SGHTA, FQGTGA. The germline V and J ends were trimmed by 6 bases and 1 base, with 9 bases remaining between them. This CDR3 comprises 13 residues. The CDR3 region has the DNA TGTGCCAGCAGACTAACAGGGAACACTGAAGCTTTCTTT. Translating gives CASRLTGNTEAFF.

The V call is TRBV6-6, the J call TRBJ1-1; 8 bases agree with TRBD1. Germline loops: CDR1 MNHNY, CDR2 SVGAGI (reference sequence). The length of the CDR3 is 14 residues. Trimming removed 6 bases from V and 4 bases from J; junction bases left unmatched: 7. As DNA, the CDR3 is TGTGCCAGCAGCCAATATACAGGGGGCACTGAAGCTTTCTTT. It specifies CASSQYTGGTEAFF.